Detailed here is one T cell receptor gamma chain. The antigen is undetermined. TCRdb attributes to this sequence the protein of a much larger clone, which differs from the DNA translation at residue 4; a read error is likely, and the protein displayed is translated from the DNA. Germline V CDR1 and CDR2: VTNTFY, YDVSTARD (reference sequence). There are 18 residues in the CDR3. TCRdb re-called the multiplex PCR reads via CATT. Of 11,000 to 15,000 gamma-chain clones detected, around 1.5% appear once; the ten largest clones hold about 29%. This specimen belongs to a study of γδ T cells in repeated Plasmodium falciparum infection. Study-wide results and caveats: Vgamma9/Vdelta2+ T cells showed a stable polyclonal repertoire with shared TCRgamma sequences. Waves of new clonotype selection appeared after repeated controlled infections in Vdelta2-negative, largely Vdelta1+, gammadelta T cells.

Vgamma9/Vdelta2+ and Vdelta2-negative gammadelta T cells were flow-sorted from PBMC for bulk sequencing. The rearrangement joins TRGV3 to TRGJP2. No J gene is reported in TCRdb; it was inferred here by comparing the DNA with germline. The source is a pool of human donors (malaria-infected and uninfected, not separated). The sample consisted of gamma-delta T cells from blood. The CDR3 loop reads CATRDRPLGPWSDWIKTF. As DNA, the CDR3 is TGTGCCACCCGGGACAGGCCATTAGGCCCCTGGAGTGATTGGATCAAGACGTTT.